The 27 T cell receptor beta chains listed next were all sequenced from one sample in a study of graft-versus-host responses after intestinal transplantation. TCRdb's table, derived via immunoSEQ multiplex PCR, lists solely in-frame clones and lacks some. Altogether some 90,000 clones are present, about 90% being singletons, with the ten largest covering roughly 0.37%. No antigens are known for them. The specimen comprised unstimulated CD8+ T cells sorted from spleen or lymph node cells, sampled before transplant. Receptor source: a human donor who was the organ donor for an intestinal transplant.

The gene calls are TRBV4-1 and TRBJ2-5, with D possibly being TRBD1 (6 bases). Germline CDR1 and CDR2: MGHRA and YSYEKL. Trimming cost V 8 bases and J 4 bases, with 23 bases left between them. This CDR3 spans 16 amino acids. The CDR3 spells CASAQAQGMAGETQYF. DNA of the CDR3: TGCGCCAGCGCACAAGCCCAGGGGATGGCTGGAGAGACCCAGTACTTC.

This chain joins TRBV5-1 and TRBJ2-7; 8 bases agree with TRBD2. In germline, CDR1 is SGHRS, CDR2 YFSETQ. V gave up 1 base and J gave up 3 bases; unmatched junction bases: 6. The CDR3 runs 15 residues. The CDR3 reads CASSLRRGANYEQYF. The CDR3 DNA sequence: TGCGCCAGCAGCTTGCGGCGGGGGGCCAACTACGAGCAGTACTTC.

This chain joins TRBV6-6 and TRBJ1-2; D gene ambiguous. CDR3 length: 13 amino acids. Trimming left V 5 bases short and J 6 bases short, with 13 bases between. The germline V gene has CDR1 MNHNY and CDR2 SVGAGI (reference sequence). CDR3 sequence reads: CASSPRTRNGYTF. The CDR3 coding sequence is TGTGCCAGCAGTCCCAGAACCAGGAATGGCTACACCTTC.

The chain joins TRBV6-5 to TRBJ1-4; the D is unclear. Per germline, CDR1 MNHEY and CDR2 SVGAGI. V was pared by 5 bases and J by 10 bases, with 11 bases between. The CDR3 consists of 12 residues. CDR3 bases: TGTGCCAGCAGTGAACCAGGCGTAAAACTGTTTTTT. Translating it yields CASSEPGVKLFF.

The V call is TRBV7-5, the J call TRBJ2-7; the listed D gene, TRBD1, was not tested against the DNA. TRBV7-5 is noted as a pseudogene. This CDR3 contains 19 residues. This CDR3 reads CARSSWTPHNPGQGHEQYF. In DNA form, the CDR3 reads TGTGCCAGAAGCTCGTGGACGCCACACAATCCGGGACAGGGGCATGAGCAGTACTTC.

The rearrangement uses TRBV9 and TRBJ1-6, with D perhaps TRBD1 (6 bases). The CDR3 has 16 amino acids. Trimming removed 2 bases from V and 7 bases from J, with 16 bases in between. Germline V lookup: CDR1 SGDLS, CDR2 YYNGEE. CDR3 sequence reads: CASSVSVPGQNSPLHF. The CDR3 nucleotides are TGTGCCAGCAGCGTTAGCGTCCCGGGACAAAATTCACCCCTCCACTTT.

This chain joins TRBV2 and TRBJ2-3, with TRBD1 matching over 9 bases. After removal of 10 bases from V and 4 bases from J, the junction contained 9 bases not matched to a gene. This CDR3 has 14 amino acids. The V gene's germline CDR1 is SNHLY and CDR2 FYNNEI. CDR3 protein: CANSDRGVADTQYF. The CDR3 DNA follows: TGTGCCAATTCGGACAGGGGTGTCGCAGATACGCAGTATTTT.

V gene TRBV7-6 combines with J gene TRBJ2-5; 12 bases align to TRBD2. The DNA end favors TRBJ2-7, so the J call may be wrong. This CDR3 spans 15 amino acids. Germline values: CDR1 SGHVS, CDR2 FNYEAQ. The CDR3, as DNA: TGTGCCAGCAGCTCCTGGACTAGCGGGGAAGACGAGCAGTACTTC. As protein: CASSSWTSGEDEQYF.

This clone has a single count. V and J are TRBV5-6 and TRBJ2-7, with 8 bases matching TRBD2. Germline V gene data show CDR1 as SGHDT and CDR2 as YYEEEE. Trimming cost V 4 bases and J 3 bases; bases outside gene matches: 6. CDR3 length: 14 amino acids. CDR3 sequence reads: CASSSGGGYYEQYF. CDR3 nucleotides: TGTGCCAGCAGCAGCGGGGGAGGGTACTACGAGCAGTACTTC.

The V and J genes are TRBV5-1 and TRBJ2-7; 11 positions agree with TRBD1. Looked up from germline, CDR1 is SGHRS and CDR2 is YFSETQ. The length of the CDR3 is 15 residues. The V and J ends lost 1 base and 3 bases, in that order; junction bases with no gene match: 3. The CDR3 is CASSLSGQGGYEQYF. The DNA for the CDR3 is TGCGCCAGCAGCTTGTCGGGACAGGGGGGCTACGAGCAGTACTTC.

As DNA, the CDR3 is TGTGCCAGCAGCGTAGCTACGGGGGGCTCCCGGGAGCTGTTTTTT. The encoded protein is CASSVATGGSRELFF. This sequence joins TRBV9 and TRBJ2-2; TRBD2 might be the D (7 bases). CDR1 and CDR2 from the germline V gene are SGDLS and YYNGEE. V dropped 0 bases and J dropped 9 bases, with 15 bases sitting between them. This CDR3 comprises 15 residues.

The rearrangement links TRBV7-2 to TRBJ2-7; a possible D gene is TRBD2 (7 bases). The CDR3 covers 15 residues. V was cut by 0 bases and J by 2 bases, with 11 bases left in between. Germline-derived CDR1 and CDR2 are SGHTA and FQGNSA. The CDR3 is CASSLAGGPAYEQYF. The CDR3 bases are TGTGCCAGCAGCTTAGCGGGGGGGCCGGCCTACGAGCAGTACTTC.

The CDR3 here is CASKWTGRVEKLFF. The CDR3 DNA is TGTGCCAGCAAGTGGACAGGAAGGGTTGAAAAACTGTTTTTT. V is TRBV27 and J is TRBJ1-4, with 7 bases fitting TRBD1. The CDR3 covers 14 residues. The germline gives CDR1 MNHEY, CDR2 SMNVEV (reference sequence). V shed 7 bases and J 7 bases; nucleotides not matched to a gene: 9. Filled out from reference TRBV27 and TRBJ1-4, the complete variable domain reads EAQVTQNPRYLITVTGKKLTVTCSQNMNHEYMSWYRQDPGLGLRQIYYSMNVEVTDKGDVPEGYKVSRKEKRNFPLILESPSPNQTSLYFCASKWTGRVEKLFFGSGTQLSVL.

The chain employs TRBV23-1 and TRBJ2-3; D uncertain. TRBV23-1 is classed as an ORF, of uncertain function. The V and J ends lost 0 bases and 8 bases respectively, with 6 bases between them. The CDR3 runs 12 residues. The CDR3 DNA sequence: TGCGCCAGCAGTCAATCTGCGGCTACGCAGTATTTT. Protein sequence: CASSQSAATQYF.

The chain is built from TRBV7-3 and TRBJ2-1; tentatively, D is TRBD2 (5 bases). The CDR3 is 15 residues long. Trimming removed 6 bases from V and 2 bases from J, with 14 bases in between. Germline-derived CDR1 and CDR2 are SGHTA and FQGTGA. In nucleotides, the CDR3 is TGTGCCAGCAGTTTCGGACTGGGCCCCTACAATGAGCAGTTCTTC. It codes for CASSFGLGPYNEQFF.

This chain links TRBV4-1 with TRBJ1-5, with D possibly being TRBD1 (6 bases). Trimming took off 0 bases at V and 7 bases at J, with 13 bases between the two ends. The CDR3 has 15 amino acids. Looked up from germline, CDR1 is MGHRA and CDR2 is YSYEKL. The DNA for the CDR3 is TGCGCCAGCAGCCAAGATCGGGGGGCGGGCCAGCCCCAGCATTTT. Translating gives CASSQDRGAGQPQHF.

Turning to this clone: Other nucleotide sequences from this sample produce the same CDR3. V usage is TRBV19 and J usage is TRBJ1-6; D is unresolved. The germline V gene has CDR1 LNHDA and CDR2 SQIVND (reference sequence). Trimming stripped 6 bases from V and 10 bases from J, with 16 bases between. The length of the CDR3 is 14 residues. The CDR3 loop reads CASSPNPLSSPLHF. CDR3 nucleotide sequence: TGTGCCAGTAGCCCCAACCCTTTGAGCTCACCCCTCCACTTT.

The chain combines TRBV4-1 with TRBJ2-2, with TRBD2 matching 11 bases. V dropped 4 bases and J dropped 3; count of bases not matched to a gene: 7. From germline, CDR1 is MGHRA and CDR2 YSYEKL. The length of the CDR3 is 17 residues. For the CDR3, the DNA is TGCGCCAGCAGCCTCTTAGCGGGGGGGGTCGACACCGGGGAGCTGTTTTTT. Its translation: CASSLLAGGVDTGELFF.

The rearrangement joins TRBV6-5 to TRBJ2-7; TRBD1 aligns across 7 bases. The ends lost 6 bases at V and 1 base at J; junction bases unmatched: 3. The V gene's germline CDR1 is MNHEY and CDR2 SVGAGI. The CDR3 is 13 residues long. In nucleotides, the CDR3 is TGTGCCAGCAGGGAGACAGGGTCCTACGAGCAGTACTTC. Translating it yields CASRETGSYEQYF.

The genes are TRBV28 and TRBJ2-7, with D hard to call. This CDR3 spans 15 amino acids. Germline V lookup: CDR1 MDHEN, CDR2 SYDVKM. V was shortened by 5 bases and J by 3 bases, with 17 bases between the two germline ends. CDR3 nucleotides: TGTGCCAGCAGTAATGATCCCAATGGCCTCTACGAGCAGTACTTC. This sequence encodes CASSNDPNGLYEQYF. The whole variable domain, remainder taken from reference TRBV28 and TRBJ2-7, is DVKVTQSSRYLVKRTGEKVFLECVQDMDHENMFWYRQDPGLGLRLIYFSYDVKMKEKGDIPEGYSVSREKKERFSLILESASTNQTSMYLCASSNDPNGLYEQYFGPGTRLTVT.

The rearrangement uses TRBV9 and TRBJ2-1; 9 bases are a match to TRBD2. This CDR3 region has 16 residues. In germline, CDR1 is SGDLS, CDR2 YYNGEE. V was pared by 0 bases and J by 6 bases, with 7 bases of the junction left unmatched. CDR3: CASSVAGLAGVNEQFF. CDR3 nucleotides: TGTGCCAGCAGCGTAGCGGGATTAGCGGGGGTCAATGAGCAGTTCTTC. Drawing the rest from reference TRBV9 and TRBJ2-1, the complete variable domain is DSGVTQTPKHLITATGQRVTLRCSPRSGDLSVYWYQQSLDQGLQFLIQYYNGEERAKGNILERFSAQQFPDLHSELNLSSLELGDSALYFCASSVAGLAGVNEQFFGPGTRLTVL.

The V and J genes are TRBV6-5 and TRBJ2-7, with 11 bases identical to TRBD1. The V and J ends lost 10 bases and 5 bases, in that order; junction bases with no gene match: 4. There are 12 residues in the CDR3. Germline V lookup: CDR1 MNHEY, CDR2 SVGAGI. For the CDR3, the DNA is TGTGCCACCCGGACAGGGGGCCACGAGCAGTACTTC. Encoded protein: CATRTGGHEQYF.

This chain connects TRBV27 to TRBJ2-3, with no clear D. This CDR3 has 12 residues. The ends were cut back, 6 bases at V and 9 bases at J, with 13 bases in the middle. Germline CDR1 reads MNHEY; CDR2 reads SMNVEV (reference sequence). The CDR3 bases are TGTGCCAGCAGAAACGGTGGAGAGACGCAGTATTTT. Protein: CASRNGGETQYF.

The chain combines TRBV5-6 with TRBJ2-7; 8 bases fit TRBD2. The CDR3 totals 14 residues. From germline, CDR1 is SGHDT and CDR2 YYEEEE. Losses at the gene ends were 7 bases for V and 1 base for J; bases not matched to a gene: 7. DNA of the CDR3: TGTGCCAGCCTACTTAGCGGGGCTTCCTACGAGCAGTACTTC. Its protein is CASLLSGASYEQYF.

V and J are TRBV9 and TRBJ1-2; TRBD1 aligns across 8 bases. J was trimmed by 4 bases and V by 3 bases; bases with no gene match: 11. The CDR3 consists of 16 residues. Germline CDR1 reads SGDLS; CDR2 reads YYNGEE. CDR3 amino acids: CASSGGVGQGAYGYTF. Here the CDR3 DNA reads TGTGCCAGCAGCGGCGGGGTAGGACAGGGAGCCTATGGCTACACCTTC. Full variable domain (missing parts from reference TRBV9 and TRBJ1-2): DSGVTQTPKHLITATGQRVTLRCSPRSGDLSVYWYQQSLDQGLQFLIQYYNGEERAKGNILERFSAQQFPDLHSELNLSSLELGDSALYFCASSGGVGQGAYGYTFGSGTRLTVV.

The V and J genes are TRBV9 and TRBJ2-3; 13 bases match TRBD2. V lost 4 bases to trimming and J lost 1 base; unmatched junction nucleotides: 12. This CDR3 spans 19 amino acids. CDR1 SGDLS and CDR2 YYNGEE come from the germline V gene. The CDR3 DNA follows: TGTGCCAGCAGCTTTCAGACTAGCGGGGGGAGGCTGGGCACAGATACGCAGTATTTT. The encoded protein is CASSFQTSGGRLGTDTQYF.

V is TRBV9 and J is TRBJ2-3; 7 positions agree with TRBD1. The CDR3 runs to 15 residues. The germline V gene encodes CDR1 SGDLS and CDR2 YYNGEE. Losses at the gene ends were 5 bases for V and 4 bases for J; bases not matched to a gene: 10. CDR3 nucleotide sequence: TGTGCCAGCAGTCGACAGGGAGTGAGGCCAGATACGCAGTATTTT. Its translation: CASSRQGVRPDTQYF.